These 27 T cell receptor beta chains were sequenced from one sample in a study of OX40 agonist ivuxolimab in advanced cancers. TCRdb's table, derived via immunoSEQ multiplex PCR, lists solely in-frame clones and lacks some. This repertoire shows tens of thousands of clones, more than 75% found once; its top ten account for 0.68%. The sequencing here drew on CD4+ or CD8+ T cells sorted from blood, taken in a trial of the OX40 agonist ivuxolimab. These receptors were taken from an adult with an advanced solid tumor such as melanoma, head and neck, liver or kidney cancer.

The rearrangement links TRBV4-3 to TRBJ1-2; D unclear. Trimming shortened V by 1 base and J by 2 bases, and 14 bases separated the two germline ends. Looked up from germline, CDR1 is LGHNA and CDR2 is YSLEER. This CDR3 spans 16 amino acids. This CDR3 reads CASSQGTEGRNYGYTF. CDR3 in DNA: TGCGCCAGCAGCCAAGGGACGGAAGGAAGAAACTATGGCTACACCTTC.

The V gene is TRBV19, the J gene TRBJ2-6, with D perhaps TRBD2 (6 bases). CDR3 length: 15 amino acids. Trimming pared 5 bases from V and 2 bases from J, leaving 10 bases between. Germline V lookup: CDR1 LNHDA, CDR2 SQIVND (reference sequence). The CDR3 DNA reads TGTGCCAGTAGTGTAGGGAGGCCTGGGGCCAACGTCCTGACTTTC. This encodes CASSVGRPGANVLTF.

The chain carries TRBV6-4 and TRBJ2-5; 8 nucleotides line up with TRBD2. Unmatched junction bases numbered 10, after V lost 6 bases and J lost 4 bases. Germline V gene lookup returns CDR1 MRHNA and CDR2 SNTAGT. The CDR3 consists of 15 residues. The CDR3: CASSGGDTRGETQYF. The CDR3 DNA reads TGTGCCAGCAGCGGGGGGGACACGCGAGGAGAGACCCAGTACTTC.

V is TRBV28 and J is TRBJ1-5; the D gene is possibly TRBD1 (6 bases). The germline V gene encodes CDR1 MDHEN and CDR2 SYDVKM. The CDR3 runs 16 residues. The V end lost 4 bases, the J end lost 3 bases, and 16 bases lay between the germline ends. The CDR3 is CASSWGRGEVNQPQHF. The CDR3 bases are TGTGCCAGCAGTTGGGGGCGGGGCGAGGTCAATCAGCCCCAGCATTTT. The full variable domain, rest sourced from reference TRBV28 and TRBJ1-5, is DVKVTQSSRYLVKRTGEKVFLECVQDMDHENMFWYRQDPGLGLRLIYFSYDVKMKEKGDIPEGYSVSREKKERFSLILESASTNQTSMYLCASSWGRGEVNQPQHFGDGTRLSIL.

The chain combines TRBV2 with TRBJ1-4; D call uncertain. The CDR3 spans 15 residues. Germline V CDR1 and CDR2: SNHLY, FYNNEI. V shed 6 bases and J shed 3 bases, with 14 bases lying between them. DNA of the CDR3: TGTGCCAGCAGGTACCAGAGATACTCTAATGAAAAACTGTTTTTT. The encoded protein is CASRYQRYSNEKLFF. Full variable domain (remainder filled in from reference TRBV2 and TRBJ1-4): EPEVTQTPSHQVTQMGQEVILRCVPISNHLYFYWYRQILGQKVEFLVSFYNNEISEKSEIFDDQFSVERPDGSNFTLKIRSTKLEDSAMYFCASRYQRYSNEKLFFGSGTQLSVL.

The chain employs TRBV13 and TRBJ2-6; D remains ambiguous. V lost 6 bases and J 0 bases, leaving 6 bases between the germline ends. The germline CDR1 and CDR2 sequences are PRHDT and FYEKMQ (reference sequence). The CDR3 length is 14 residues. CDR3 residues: CASRRSSGANVLTF. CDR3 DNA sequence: TGTGCCAGCAGACGAAGCTCTGGGGCCAACGTCCTGACTTTC.

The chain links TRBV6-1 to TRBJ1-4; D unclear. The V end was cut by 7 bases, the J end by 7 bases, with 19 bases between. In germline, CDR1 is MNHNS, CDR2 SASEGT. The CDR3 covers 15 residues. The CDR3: CASIPNFGRGEKLFF. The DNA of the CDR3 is TGTGCCAGCATACCCAACTTTGGTCGGGGTGAAAAACTGTTTTTT.

The chain's CDR3 is CASSQVLMGAGELFF. The DNA for the CDR3 is TGTGCCAGCAGCCAAGTACTGATGGGGGCCGGGGAGCTGTTTTTT. V gene TRBV14 combines with J gene TRBJ2-2; D might be TRBD1 or TRBD2, each matching 5 bases. V lost 1 base to trimming and J lost 6 bases, with 12 bases between them. The CDR3 loop spans 15 amino acids. Germline lookup yields CDR1 SGHDN and CDR2 FVKESK. The full variable domain, completed using reference TRBV14 and TRBJ2-2, is EAGVTQFPSHSVIEKGQTVTLRCDPISGHDNLYWYRRVMGKEIKFLLHFVKESKQDESGMPNNRFLAERTGGTYSTLKVQPAELEDSGVYFCASSQVLMGAGELFFGEGSRLTVL.

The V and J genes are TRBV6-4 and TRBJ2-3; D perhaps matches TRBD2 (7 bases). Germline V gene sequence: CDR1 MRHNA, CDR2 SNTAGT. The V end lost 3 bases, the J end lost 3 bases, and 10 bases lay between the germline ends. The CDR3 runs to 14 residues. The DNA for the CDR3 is TGTGCCAGCAGTGATAGGGGGGGGACAGATACGCAGTATTTT. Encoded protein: CASSDRGGTDTQYF.

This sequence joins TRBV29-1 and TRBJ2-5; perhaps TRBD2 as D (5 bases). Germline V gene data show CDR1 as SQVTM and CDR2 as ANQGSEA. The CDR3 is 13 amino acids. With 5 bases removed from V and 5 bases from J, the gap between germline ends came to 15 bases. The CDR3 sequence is CSVSLGVSETQYF. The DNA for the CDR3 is TGCAGCGTTTCCCTCGGGGTTTCCGAGACCCAGTACTTC.

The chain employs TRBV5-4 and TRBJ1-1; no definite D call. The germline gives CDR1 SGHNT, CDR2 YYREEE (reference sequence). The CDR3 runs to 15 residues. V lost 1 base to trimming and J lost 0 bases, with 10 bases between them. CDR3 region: CASSLQAGVNTEAFF. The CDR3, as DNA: TGTGCCAGCAGCTTGCAAGCTGGGGTGAACACTGAAGCTTTCTTT.

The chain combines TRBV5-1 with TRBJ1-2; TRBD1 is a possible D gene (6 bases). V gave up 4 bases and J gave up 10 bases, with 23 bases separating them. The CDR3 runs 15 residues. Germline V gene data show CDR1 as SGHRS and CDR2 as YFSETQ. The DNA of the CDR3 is TGCGCCAGCAGCGAGCGAACAGGGTTTGGAACGGACTACACCTTC. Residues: CASSERTGFGTDYTF.

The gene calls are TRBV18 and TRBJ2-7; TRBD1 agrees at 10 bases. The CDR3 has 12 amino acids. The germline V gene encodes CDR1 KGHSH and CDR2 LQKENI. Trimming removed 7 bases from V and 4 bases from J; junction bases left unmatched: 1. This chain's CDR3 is CASLGQGYEQYF. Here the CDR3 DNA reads TGTGCCAGCTTGGGACAGGGGTACGAGCAGTACTTC.

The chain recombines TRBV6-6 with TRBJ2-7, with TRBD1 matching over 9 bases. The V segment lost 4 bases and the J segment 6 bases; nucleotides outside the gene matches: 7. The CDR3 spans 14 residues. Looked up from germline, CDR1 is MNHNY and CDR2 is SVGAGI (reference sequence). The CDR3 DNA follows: TGTGCCAGCAGTTCGGGACAGGGTGAAGGCGAGCAGTACTTC. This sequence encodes CASSSGQGEGEQYF.

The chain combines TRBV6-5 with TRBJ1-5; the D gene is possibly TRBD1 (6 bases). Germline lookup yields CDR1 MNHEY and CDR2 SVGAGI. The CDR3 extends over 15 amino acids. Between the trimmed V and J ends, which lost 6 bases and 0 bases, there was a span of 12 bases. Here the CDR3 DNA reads TGTGCCAGCAGCCAAGACAGGAATAGCAATCAGCCCCAGCATTTT. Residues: CASSQDRNSNQPQHF.

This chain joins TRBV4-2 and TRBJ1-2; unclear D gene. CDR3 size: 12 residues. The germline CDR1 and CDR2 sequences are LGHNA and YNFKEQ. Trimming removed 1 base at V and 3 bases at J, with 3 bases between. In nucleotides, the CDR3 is TGTGCCAGCAGCCAAGCGGACTATGGCTACACCTTC. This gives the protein CASSQADYGYTF.

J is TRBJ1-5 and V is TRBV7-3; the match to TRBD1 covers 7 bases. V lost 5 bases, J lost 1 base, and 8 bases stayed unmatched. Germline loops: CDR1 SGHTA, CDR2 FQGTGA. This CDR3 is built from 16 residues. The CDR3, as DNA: TGTGCCAGCAGCACAGGGGCAGCGACCAGCAATCAGCCCCAGCATTTT. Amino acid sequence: CASSTGAATSNQPQHF.

In nucleotides, the CDR3 is TGCGCCAGCAGCTTGGATACAGGGGGCACCGGGGAGCTGTTTTTT. It translates to CASSLDTGGTGELFF. The V call is TRBV5-1, the J call TRBJ2-2; 8 bases are a match to TRBD1. Germline lookup yields CDR1 SGHRS and CDR2 YFSETQ. The length of the CDR3 is 15 residues. J gave up 4 bases and V 0 bases, and 2 bases lay outside the gene matches.

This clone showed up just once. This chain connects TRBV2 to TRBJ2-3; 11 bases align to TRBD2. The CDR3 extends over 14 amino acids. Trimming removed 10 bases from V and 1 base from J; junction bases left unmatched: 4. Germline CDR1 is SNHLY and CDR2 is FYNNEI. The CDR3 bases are TGTGCCACGAAGGGACTAGCGGGCACAGATACGCAGTATTTT. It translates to CATKGLAGTDTQYF.

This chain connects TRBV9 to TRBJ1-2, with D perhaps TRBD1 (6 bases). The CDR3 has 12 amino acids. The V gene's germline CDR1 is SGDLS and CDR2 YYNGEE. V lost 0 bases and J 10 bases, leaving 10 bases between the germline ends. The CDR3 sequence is CASSVVRGFYTF. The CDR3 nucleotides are TGTGCCAGCAGCGTAGTCAGGGGTTTCTACACCTTC.

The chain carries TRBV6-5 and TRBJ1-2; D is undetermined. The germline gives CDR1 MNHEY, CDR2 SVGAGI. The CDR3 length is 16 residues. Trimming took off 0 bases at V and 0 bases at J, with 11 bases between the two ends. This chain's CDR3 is CASSYSTGRTNYGYTF. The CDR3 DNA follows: TGTGCCAGCAGTTACTCGACCGGGCGAACTAACTATGGCTACACCTTC.

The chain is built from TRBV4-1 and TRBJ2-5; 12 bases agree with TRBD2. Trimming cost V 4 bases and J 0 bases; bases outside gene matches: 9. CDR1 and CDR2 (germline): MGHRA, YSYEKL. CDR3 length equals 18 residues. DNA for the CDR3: TGCGCCAGCAGCCCCTTACTAGCGGGGGGCCGATACCAAGAGACCCAGTACTTC. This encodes CASSPLLAGGRYQETQYF.

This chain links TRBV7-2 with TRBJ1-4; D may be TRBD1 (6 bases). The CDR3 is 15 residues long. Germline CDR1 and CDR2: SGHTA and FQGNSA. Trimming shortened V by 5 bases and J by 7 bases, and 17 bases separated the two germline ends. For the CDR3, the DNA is TGTGCCAGCAGCCCTACCTACAGGGAAGGTGAAAAACTGTTTTTT. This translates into CASSPTYREGEKLFF.

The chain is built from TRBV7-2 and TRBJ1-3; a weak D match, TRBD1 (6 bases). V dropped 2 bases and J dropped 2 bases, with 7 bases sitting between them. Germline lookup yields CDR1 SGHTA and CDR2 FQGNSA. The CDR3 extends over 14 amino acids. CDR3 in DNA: TGTGCCAGCAGCTTAAAGGGGGCTGGAAACACCATATATTTT. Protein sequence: CASSLKGAGNTIYF.

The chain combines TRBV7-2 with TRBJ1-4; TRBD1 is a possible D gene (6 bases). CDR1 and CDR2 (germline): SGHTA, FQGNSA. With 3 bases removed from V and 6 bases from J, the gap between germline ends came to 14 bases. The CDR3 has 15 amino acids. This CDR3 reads CASSFGAGADEKLFF. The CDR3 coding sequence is TGTGCCAGCAGCTTCGGGGCGGGGGCCGATGAAAAACTGTTTTTT.

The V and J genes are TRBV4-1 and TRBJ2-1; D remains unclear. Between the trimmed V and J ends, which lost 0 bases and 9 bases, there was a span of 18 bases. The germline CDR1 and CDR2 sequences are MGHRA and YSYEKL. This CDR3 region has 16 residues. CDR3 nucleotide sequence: TGCGCCAGCAGCCAAGATCAGTCCACCACGGGCGGTGAGCAGTTCTTC. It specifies CASSQDQSTTGGEQFF.

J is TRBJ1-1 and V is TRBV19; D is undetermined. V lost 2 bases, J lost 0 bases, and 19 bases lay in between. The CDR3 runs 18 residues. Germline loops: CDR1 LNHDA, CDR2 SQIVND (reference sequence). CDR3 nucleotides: TGTGCCAGTAGTATATCCCCAGTCCAGAGACCAATGAACACTGAAGCTTTCTTT. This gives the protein CASSISPVQRPMNTEAFF.